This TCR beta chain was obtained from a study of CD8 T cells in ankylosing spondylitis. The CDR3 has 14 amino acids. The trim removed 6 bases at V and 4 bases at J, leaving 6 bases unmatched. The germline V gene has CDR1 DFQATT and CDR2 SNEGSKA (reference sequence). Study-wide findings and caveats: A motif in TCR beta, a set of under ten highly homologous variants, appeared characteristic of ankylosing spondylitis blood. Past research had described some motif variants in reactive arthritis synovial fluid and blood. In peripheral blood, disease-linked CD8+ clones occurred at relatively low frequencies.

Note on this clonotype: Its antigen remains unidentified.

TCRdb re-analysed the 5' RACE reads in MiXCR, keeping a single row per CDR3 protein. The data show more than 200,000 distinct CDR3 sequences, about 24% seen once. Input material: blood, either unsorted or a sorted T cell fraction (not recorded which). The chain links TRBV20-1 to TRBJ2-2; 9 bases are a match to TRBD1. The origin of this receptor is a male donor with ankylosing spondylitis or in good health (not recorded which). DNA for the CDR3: TGCAGTGCCGCGGACAGGGGTAGCACCGGGGAGCTGTTTTTT. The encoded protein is CSAADRGSTGELFF.